The 14 T cell receptor beta chains below were found in one sample sequenced in a study of blood T cells in healthy people across ages. Through a sample-barcoded 5' primer and a J-beta primer mix, a second PCR was run for about 6 to 12 cycles. TCRdb independently ran MiXCR on the 5' RACE reads; one entry per CDR3 protein. The sample records some 900,000 distinct CDR3 sequences, around 48% being singletons. Source material: blood. The receptors shown here come from a man in his thirties or forties in good health.

The chain joins TRBV7-9 to TRBJ2-1; 9 bases match TRBD1. Germline loops: CDR1 SEHNR, CDR2 FQNEAQ (reference sequence). Unmatched junction bases numbered 2, after V lost 5 bases and J lost 3 bases. The CDR3 runs to 14 residues. The CDR3 is CASSAGQGYNEQFF. As DNA, the CDR3 is TGTGCCAGCAGCGCGGGACAGGGCTACAATGAGCAGTTCTTC.

J is TRBJ1-1 and V is TRBV5-1, with a possible D match to TRBD1 (5 bases). Trimming took off 2 bases at V and 2 bases at J, with 16 bases between the two ends. From germline, CDR1 is SGHRS and CDR2 YFSETQ. The CDR3 spans 16 residues. As DNA, the CDR3 is TGCGCCAGCAGCTTCACGGGGCCCCCCACAAACACTGAAGCTTTCTTT. This translates into CASSFTGPPTNTEAFF.

This clonotype was counted a few times. The chain employs TRBV10-3 and TRBJ1-1, with a tentative D call TRBD1 (5 bases). The V gene lost 7 bases and the J gene lost 2 bases, with 11 bases spanning the gap. CDR1 ENHRY and CDR2 SYGVKD come from the germline V gene. This CDR3 is built from 13 residues. CDR3 sequence (DNA): TGTGCCATCATGGCCCAGGGCAACACTGAAGCTTTCTTT. Amino acid sequence: CAIMAQGNTEAFF.

The chain links TRBV20-1 to TRBJ2-3; 10 bases match TRBD2. V shed 0 bases and J 2 bases; nucleotides not matched to a gene: 8. Germline loops: CDR1 DFQATT, CDR2 SNEGSKA (reference sequence). The CDR3 totals 17 residues. The CDR3 spells CSARDLFTSGTTDTQYF. CDR3 DNA sequence: TGCAGTGCTAGAGATCTCTTTACTAGCGGGACCACAGATACGCAGTATTTT.

The chain links TRBV5-1 to TRBJ2-5, with 7 bases aligning to TRBD1. Matching the DNA end better, TRBJ2-7 makes the J call doubtful. The germline V gene encodes CDR1 SGHRS and CDR2 YFSETQ. This CDR3 is 14 amino acids long. This CDR3 is CASSLTGQVDEQYF. The DNA for the CDR3 is TGCGCCAGCAGCTTGACCGGACAGGTAGACGAGCAGTACTTC.

This chain uses TRBV9 with TRBJ2-1; the match to TRBD1 covers 9 bases. Germline values: CDR1 SGDLS, CDR2 YYNGEE. V gave up 7 bases and J gave up 2 bases; unmatched junction bases: 7. The CDR3 is 15 amino acids. CDR3 amino acids: CASQAGQGTYNEQFF. The CDR3, as DNA: TGTGCCAGCCAAGCAGGACAGGGGACCTACAATGAGCAGTTCTTC.

The chain carries TRBV2 and TRBJ1-3; weak D call: TRBD1 (5 bases). Germline CDR1 and CDR2: SNHLY and FYNNEI. V lost 7 bases and J lost 2, with 15 bases in between. CDR3 length equals 15 residues. In DNA, the CDR3 is TGTGCCAGCACATCTCGGGGACTAGCTGGAAACACCATATATTTT. Translating gives CASTSRGLAGNTIYF.

J is TRBJ2-2 and V is TRBV27; weak D call: TRBD1 (6 bases). In germline, CDR1 is MNHEY, CDR2 SMNVEV (reference sequence). V was clipped by 5 bases and J by 4 bases, with 14 bases between them. The CDR3 runs 15 residues. For the CDR3, the DNA is TGTGCCAGCAGTAGAGAGGGGGATCGCACCGGGGAGCTGTTTTTT. Translation: CASSREGDRTGELFF.

With respect to this clonotype: Since the CDR3 does not end with the conserved phenylalanine or tryptophan, this likely comes from a read error. The chain has TRBV24-1 and TRBJ2-5; 9 bases line up with TRBD1. Germline lookup yields CDR1 KGHDR and CDR2 SFDVKD. This CDR3 contains 16 residues. Trimming at V came to 2 bases and at J to 11 bases, leaving 14 bases not matched to a gene. Here the CDR3 DNA reads TGTGCCACCAGTGATTGGGGACAGGGAGTCGGGAATGAGCAGTACTTA. Its translation: CATSDWGQGVGNEQYL.

V and J are TRBV7-6 and TRBJ1-6; D is undetermined. Trimming cost V 3 bases and J 2 bases, with 5 bases left between them. Germline V gene lookup returns CDR1 SGHVS and CDR2 FNYEAQ. This CDR3 comprises 14 residues. The CDR3 spells CASSLSTYNSPLHF. In DNA, the CDR3 is TGTGCCAGCAGCTTGTCCACCTATAATTCACCCCTCCACTTT.

The chain combines TRBV4-1 with TRBJ1-1, with D maybe TRBD1 (6 bases). V lost 4 bases to trimming and J lost 4 bases, with 13 bases between them. Germline lookup yields CDR1 MGHRA and CDR2 YSYEKL. This CDR3 is built from 14 residues. This CDR3 reads CASSLRGGLTEAFF. CDR3 bases: TGCGCCAGCAGCCTCCGAGGGGGACTCACTGAAGCTTTCTTT.

The chain is built from TRBV27 and TRBJ2-4; perhaps TRBD1 as D (6 bases). The better agreement between TRBJ2-7 and the DNA end casts doubt on the J call. The germline gives CDR1 MNHEY, CDR2 SMNVEV (reference sequence). The CDR3 length is 14 residues. The CDR3 here is CASSLSRGIHEQYF. DNA for the CDR3: TGTGCCAGCAGTTTATCCAGGGGTATCCACGAGCAGTACTTC.

The sample holds a few counts of this clonotype. The chain uses TRBV11-3 and TRBJ2-3; maybe TRBD1 (6 bases). CDR3 length: 15 amino acids. CDR1 and CDR2 from the germline V gene are SGHNT and YENEEA. V was clipped by 8 bases and J by 2 bases, with 17 bases between them. This CDR3 is CASVQGGFDTDTQYF. As DNA, the CDR3 is TGTGCCAGCGTACAGGGCGGCTTCGACACAGATACGCAGTATTTT. Together with reference TRBV11-3 and TRBJ2-3, the CDR3 gives the full variable domain: EAGVVQSPRYKIIEKKQPVAFWCNPISGHNTLYWYLQNLGQGPELLIRYENEEAVDDSQLPKDRFSAERLKGVDSTLKIQPAELGDSAVYLCASVQGGFDTDTQYFGPGTRLTVL.

This sequence joins TRBV3-1 and TRBJ2-1; D is possibly TRBD1 (5 bases). The CDR3 has 17 amino acids. The V gene's germline CDR1 is LGHDT and CDR2 YNNKEL (reference sequence). Trimming left V 0 bases short and J 0 bases short, with 12 bases between. DNA for the CDR3: TGTGCCAGCAGCCAAGAGGGGCCGCACCACTCCTACAATGAGCAGTTCTTC. It yields the protein CASSQEGPHHSYNEQFF.